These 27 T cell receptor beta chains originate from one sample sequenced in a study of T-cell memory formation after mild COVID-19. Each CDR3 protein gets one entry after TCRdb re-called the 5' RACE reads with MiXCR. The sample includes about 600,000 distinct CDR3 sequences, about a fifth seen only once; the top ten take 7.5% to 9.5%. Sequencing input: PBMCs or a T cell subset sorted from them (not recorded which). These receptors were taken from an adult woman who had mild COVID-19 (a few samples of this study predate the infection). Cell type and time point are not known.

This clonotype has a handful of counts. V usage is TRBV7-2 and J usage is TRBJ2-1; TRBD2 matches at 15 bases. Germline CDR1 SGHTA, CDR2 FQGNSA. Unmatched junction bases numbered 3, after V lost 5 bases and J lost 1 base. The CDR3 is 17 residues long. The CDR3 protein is CASSRTSGRVSYNEQFF. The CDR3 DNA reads TGTGCCAGCAGCCGGACTAGCGGGAGGGTGTCCTACAATGAGCAGTTCTTC.

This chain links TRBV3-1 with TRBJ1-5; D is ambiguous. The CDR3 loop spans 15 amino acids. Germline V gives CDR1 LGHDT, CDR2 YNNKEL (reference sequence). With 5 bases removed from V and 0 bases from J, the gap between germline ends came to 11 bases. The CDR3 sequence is CASSSTRYSNQPQHF. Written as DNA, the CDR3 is TGTGCCAGCAGCTCCACTCGGTATAGCAATCAGCCCCAGCATTTT.

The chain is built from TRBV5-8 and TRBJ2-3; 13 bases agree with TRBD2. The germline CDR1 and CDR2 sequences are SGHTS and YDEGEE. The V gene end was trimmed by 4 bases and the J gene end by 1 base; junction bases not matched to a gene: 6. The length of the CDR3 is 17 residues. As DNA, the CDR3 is TGTGCCAGCAGCACGCCCGGACTAGCGGGAGGCACAGATACGCAGTATTTT. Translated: CASSTPGLAGGTDTQYF.

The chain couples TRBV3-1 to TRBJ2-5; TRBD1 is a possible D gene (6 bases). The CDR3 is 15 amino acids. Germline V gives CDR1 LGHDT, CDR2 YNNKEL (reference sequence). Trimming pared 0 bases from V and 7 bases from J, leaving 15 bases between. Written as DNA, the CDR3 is TGTGCCAGCAGCCAAGACAGGGGCCCGGGGTGGACCCAGTACTTC. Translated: CASSQDRGPGWTQYF.

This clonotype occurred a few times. CDR3 in DNA: TGTGCCACCAGTGAATCTTCTAGCGGGAGAGGAATGGCGTACAATGAGCAGTTCTTC. The encoded protein is CATSESSSGRGMAYNEQFF. The chain links TRBV24-1 to TRBJ2-1, with 10 bases lining up with TRBD2. Trimming at V came to 4 bases and at J to 4 bases, leaving 15 bases not matched to a gene. CDR1 KGHDR and CDR2 SFDVKD come from the germline V gene. The CDR3 has 19 residues.

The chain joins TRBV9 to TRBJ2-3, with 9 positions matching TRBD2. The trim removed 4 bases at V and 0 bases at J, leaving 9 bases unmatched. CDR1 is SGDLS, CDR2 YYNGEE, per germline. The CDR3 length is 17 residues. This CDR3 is CASSILSGGISTDTQYF. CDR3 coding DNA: TGTGCCAGCAGCATACTGAGCGGGGGGATTAGCACAGATACGCAGTATTTT.

CDR3 nucleotides: TGCGGAAGGACTAGCGGGGCCACAGATACGCAGTATTTT. Translation gives CGRTSGATDTQYF. This chain uses TRBV20-1 with TRBJ2-3, with 12 bases fitting TRBD2. The CDR3 contains 13 residues. The germline V gene has CDR1 DFQATT and CDR2 SNEGSKA (reference sequence).

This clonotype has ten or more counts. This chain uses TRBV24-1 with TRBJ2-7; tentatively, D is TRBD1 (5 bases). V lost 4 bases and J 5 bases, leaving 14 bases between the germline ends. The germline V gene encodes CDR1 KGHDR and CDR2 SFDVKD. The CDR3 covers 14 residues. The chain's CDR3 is CATSDQTVGDEQYF. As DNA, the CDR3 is TGTGCCACCAGTGACCAGACAGTGGGCGACGAGCAGTACTTC.

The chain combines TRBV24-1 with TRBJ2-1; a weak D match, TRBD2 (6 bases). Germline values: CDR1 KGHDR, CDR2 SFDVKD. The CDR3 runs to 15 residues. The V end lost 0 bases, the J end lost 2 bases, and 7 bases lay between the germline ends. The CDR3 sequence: CATSDLTGAYNEQFF. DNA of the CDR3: TGTGCCACCAGTGATTTGACGGGAGCCTACAATGAGCAGTTCTTC.

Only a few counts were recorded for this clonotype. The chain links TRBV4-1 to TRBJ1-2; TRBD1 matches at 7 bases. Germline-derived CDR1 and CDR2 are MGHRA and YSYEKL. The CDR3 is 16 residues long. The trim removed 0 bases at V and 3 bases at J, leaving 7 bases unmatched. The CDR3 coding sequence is TGCGCCAGCAGCCAAGACGTAAGACAGGGACACTATGGCTACACCTTC. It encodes CASSQDVRQGHYGYTF.

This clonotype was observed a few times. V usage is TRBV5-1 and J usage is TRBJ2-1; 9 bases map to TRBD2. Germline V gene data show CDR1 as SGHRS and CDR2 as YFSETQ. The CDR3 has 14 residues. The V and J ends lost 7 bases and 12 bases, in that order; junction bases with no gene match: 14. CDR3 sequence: CASDPSGGKFGQFF. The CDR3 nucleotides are TGCGCCAGCGACCCGAGCGGGGGGAAATTTGGGCAGTTCTTC. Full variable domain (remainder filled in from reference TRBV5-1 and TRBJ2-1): KAGVTQTPRYLIKTRGQQVTLSCSPISGHRSVSWYQQTPGQGLQFLFEYFSETQRNKGNFPGRFSGRQFSNSRSEMNVSTLELGDSALYLCASDPSGGKFGQFFGPGTRLTVL.

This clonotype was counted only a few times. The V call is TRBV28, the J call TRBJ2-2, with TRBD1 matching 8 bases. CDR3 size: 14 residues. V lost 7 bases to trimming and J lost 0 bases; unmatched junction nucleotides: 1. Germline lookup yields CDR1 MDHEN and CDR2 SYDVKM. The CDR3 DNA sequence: TGTGCCAGCAAGACAGGGGCGAACACCGGGGAGCTGTTTTTT. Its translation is CASKTGANTGELFF.

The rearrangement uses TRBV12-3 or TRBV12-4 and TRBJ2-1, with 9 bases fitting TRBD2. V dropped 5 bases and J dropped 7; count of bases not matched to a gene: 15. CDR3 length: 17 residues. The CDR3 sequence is CASSPRSSGAPGNEQFF. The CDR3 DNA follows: TGTGCCAGCAGTCCCCGTTCTAGCGGGGCCCCGGGGAATGAGCAGTTCTTC.

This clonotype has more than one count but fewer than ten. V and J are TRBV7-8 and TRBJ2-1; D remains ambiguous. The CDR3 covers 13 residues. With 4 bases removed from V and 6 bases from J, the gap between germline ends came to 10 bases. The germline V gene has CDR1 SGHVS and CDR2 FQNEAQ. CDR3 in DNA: TGTGCCAGCAGCTCCCCGCTTAGCAATGAGCAGTTCTTC. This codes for CASSSPLSNEQFF.

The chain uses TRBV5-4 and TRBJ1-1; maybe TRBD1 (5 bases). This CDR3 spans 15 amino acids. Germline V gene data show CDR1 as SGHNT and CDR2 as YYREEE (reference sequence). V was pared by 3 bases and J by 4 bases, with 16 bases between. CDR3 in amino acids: CASSSRRGDGTEAFF. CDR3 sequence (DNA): TGTGCCAGCAGCTCCCGGAGGGGCGACGGCACTGAAGCTTTCTTT. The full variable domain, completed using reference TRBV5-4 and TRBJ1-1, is ETGVTQSPTHLIKTRGQQVTLRCSSQSGHNTVSWYQQALGQGPQFIFQYYREEENGRGNFPPRFSGLQFPNYSSELNVNALELDDSALYLCASSSRRGDGTEAFFGQGTRLTVV.

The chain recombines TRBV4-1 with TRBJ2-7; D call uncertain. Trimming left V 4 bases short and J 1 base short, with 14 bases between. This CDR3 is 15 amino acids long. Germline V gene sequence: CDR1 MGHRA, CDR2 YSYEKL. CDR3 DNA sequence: TGCGCCAGCAGCCGTCTGGAGACACTGTCCTACGAGCAGTACTTC. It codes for CASSRLETLSYEQYF.

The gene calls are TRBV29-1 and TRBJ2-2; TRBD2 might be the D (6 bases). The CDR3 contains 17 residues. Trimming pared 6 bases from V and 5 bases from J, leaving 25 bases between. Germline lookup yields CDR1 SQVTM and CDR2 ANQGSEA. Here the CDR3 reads CSVGPGSGPGWTGELFF. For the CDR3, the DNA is TGCAGCGTGGGACCTGGTAGCGGCCCTGGTTGGACCGGGGAGCTGTTTTTT.

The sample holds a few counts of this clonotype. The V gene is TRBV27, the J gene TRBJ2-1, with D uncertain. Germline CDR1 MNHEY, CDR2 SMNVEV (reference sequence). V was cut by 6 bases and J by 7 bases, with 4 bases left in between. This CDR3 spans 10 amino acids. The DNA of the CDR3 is TGTGCCAGCAGCCGAAATGAGCAGTTCTTC. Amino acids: CASSRNEQFF.

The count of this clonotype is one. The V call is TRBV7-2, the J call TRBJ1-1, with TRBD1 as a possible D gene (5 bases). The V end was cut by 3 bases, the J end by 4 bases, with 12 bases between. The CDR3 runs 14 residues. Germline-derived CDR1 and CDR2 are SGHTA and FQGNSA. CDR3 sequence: CASSFRDRSTEAFF. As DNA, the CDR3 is TGTGCCAGCAGCTTTAGGGACCGATCCACTGAAGCTTTCTTT.

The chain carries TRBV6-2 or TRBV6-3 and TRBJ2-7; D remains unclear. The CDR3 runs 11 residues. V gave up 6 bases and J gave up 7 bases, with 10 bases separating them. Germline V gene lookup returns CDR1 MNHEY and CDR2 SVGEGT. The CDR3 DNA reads TGTGCCAGCAGCCACAACCAGGAGCAGTACTTC. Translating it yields CASSHNQEQYF.

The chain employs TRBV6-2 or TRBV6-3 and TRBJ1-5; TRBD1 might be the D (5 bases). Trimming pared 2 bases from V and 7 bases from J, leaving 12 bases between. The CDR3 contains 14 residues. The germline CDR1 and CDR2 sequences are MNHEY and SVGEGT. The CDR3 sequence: CASSYVGVGQPQHF. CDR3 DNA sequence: TGTGCCAGCAGTTACGTGGGGGTAGGACAGCCCCAGCATTTT.

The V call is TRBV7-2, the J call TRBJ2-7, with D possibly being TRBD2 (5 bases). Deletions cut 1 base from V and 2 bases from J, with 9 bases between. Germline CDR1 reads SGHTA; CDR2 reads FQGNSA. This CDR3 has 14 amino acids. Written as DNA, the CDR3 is TGTGCCAGCAGCTTAGGGCGGGCCCCCTACGAGCAGTACTTC. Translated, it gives CASSLGRAPYEQYF.

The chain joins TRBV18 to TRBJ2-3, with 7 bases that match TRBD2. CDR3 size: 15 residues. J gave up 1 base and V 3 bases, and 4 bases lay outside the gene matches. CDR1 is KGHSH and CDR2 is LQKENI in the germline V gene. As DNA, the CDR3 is TGTGCCAGCTCACCGGCGGGAGTCGGCACAGATACGCAGTATTTT. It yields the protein CASSPAGVGTDTQYF.

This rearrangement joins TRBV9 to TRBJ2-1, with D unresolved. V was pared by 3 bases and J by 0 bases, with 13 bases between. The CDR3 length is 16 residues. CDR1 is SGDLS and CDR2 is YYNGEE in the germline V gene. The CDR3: CASSGGGGFSYNEQFF. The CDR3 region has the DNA TGTGCCAGCAGCGGGGGTGGTGGGTTCTCCTACAATGAGCAGTTCTTC. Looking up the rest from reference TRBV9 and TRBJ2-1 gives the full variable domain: DSGVTQTPKHLITATGQRVTLRCSPRSGDLSVYWYQQSLDQGLQFLIQYYNGEERAKGNILERFSAQQFPDLHSELNLSSLELGDSALYFCASSGGGGFSYNEQFFGPGTRLTVL.

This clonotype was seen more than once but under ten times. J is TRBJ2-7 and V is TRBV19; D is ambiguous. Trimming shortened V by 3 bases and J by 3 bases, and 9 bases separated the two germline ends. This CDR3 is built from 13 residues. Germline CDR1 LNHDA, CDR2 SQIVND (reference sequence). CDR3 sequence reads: CASSINIRYEQYF. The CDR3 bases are TGTGCCAGTAGTATCAACATTCGCTACGAGCAGTACTTC. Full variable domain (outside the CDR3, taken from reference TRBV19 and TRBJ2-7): DGGITQSPKYLFRKEGQNVTLSCEQNLNHDAMYWYRQDPGQGLRLIYYSQIVNDFQKGDIAEGYSVSREKKESFPLTVTSAQKNPTAFYLCASSINIRYEQYFGPGTRLTVT.

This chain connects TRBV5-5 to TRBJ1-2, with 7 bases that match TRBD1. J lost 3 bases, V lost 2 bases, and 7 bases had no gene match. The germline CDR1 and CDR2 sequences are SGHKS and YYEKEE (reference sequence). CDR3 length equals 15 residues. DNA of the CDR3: TGTGCCAGCAGCTTTGACAGGGTGAGCGACTATGGCTACACCTTC. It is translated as CASSFDRVSDYGYTF. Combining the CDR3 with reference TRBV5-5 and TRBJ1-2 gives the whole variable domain DAGVTQSPTHLIKTRGQQVTLRCSPISGHKSVSWYQQVLGQGPQFIFQYYEKEERGRGNFPDRFSARQFPNYSSELNVNALLLGDSALYLCASSFDRVSDYGYTFGSGTRLTVV.

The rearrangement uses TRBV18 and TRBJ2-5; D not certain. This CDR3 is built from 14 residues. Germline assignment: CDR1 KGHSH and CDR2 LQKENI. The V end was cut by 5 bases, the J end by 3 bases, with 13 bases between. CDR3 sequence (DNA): TGTGCCAGCTCATCCGGTTACAAGAAAGAGACCCAGTACTTC. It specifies CASSSGYKKETQYF. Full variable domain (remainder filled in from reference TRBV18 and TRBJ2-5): NAGVMQNPRHLVRRRGQEARLRCSPMKGHSHVYWYRQLPEEGLKFMVYLQKENIIDESGMPKERFSAEFPKEGPSILRIQQVVRGDSAAYFCASSSGYKKETQYFGPGTRLLVL.